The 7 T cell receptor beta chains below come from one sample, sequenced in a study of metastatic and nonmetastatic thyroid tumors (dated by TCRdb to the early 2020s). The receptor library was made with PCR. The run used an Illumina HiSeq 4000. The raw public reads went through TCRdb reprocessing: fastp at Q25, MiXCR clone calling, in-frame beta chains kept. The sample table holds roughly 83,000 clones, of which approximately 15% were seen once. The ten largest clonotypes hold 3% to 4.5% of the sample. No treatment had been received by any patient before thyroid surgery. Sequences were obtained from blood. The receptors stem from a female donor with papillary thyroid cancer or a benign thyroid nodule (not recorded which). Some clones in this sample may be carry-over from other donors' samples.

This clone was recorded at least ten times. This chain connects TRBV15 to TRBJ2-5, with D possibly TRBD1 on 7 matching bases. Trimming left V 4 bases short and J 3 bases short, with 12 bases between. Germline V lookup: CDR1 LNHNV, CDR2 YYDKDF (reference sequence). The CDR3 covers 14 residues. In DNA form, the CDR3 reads TGTGCCACCAGCATACCAGGGGGGAAAGAGACCCAGTACTTC. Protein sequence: CATSIPGGKETQYF.

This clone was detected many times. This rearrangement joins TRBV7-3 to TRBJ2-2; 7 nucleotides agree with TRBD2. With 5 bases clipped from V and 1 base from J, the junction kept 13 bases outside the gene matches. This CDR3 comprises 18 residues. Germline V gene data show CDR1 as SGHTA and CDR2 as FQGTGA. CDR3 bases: TGTGCCAGCAGCCACCCCATGAGCGGGGACCAGAACACCGGGGAGCTGTTTTTT. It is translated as CASSHPMSGDQNTGELFF.

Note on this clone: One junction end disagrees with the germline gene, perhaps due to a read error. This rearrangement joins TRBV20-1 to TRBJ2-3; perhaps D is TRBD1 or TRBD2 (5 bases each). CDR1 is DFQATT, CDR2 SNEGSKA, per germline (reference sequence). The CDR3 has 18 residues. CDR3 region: CSATSLVRPGPLTDTQYF. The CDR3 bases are TGCAGTGCTACAAGCTTAGTGAGACCGGGACCCCTCACAGATACTCAGTATTTT.

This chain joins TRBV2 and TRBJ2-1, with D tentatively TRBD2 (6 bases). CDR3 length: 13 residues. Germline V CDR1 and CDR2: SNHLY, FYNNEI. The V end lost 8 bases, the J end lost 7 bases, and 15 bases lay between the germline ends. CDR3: CASGRGLGNEQFF. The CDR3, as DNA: TGTGCCAGCGGGCGGGGACTGGGGAATGAGCAGTTCTTC.

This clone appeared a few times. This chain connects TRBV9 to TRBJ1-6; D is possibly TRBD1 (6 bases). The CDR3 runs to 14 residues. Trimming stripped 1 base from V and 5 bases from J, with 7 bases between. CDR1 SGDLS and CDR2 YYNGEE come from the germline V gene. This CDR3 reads CASSVNRDNSPLHF. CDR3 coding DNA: TGTGCCAGCAGCGTAAACAGGGATAATTCACCCCTCCACTTT.

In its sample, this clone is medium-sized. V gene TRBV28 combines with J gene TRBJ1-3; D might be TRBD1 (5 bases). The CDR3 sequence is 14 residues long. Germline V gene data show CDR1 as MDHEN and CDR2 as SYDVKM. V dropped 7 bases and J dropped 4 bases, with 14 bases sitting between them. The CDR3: CASKPGGDGNTIYF. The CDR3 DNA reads TGTGCCAGCAAACCCGGTGGGGACGGAAACACCATATATTTT.

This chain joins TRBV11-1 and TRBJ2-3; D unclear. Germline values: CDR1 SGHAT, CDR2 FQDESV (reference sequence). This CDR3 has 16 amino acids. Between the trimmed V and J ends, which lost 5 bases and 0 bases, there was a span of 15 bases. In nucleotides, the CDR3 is TGTGCCAGCAGCCAGGATACGGGCCCTAGCACAGATACGCAGTATTTT. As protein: CASSQDTGPSTDTQYF.